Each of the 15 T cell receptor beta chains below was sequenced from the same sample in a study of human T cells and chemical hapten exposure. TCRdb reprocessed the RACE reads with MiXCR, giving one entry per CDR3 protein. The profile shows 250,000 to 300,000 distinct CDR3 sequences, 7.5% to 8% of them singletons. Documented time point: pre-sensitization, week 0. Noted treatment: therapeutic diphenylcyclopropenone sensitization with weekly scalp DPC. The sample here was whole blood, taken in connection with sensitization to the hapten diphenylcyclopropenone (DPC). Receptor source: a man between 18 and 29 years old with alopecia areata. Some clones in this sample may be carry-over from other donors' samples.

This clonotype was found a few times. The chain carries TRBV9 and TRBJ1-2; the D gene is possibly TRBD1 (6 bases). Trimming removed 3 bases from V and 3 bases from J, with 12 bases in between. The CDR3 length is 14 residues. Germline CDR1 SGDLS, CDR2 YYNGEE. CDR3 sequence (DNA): TGTGCCAGCAGCGGTTACAGGGTCGACTATGGCTACACCTTC. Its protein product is CASSGYRVDYGYTF.

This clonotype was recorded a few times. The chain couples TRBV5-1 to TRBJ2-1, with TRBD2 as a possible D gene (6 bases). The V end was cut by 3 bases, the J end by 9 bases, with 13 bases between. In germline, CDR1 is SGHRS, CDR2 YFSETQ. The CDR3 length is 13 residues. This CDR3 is CASSWGTGIEQFF. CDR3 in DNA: TGCGCCAGCAGCTGGGGGACTGGCATTGAGCAGTTCTTC.

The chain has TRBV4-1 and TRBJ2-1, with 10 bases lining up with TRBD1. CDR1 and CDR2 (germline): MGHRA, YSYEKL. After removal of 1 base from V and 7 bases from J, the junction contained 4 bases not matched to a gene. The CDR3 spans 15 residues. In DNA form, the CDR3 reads TGCGCCAGCAGCCAAGGACAGGGGGCACATAATGAGCAGTTCTTC. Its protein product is CASSQGQGAHNEQFF.

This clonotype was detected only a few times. CDR3 nucleotide sequence: TGTGCCAGCAGCGAACGGGAACCCTACGAGCAGTACTTC. Protein: CASSEREPYEQYF. The J gene is TRBJ2-7, the V gene TRBV27, with D possibly TRBD2 on 5 matching bases. In germline, CDR1 is MNHEY, CDR2 SMNVEV (reference sequence). V was cut by 6 bases and J by 2 bases, with 11 bases left in between. The CDR3 loop spans 13 amino acids.

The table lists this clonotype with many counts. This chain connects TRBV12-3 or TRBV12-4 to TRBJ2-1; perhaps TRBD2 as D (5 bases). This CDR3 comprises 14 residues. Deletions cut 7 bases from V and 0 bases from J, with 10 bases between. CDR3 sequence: CASKDYYSYNEQFF. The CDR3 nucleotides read TGTGCCAGCAAAGACTACTACTCCTACAATGAGCAGTTCTTC.

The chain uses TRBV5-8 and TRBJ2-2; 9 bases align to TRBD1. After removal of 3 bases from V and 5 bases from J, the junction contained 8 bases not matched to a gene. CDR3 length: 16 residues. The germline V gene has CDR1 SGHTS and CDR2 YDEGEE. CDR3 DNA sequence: TGTGCCAGCAGCTCGTTCCGGGACAGGGATACCGGGGAGCTGTTTTTT. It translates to CASSSFRDRDTGELFF.

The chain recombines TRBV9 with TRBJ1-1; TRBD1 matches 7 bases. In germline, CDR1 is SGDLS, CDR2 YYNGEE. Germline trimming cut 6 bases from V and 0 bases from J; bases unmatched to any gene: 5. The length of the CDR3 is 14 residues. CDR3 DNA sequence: TGTGCCAGCACCCCAGGGGGAATGAACACTGAAGCTTTCTTT. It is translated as CASTPGGMNTEAFF. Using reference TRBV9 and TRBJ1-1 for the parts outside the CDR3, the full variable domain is DSGVTQTPKHLITATGQRVTLRCSPRSGDLSVYWYQQSLDQGLQFLIQYYNGEERAKGNILERFSAQQFPDLHSELNLSSLELGDSALYFCASTPGGMNTEAFFGQGTRLTVV.

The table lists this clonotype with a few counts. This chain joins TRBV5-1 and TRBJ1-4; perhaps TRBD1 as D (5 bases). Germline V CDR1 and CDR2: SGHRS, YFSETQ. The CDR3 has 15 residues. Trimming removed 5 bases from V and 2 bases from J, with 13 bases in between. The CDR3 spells CASSSTGDTNEKLFF. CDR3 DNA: TGCGCCAGCAGTTCCACAGGTGACACTAATGAAAAACTGTTTTTT.

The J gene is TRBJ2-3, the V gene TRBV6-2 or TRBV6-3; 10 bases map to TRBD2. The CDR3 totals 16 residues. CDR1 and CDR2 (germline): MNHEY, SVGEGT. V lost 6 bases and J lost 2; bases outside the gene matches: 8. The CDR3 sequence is CASRLSGGAFTDTQYF. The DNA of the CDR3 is TGTGCCAGCAGACTGAGCGGGGGGGCCTTCACAGATACGCAGTATTTT.

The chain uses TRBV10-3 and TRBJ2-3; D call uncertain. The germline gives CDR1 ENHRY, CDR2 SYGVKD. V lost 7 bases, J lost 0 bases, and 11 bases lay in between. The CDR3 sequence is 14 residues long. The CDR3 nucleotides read TGTGCCATCAAAAGAGCCTATAGCACAGATACGCAGTATTTT. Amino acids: CAIKRAYSTDTQYF.

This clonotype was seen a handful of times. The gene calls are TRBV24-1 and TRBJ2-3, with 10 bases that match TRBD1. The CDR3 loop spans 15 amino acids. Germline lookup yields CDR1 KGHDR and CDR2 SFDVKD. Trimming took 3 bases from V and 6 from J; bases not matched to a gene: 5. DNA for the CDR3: TGTGCCACCAGTGATCCAGGACAGGGGGGGGATACGCAGTATTTT. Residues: CATSDPGQGGDTQYF.

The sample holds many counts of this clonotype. As DNA, the CDR3 is TGTGCCACCTCGGGGGCCGGGGTCAATCAGCCCCAGCATTTT. It codes for CATSGAGVNQPQHF. V gene TRBV7-9 combines with J gene TRBJ1-5; D may be TRBD1 (6 bases). Germline CDR1 SEHNR, CDR2 FQNEAQ (reference sequence). The V end was cut by 10 bases, the J end by 3 bases, with 16 bases between. The CDR3 is 14 amino acids.

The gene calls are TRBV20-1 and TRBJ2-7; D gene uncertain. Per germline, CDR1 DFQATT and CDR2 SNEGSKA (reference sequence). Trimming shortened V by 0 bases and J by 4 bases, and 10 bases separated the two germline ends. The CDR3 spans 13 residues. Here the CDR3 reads CSARDRTEYEQYF. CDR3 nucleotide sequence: TGCAGTGCTAGAGATCGAACAGAATACGAGCAGTACTTC.

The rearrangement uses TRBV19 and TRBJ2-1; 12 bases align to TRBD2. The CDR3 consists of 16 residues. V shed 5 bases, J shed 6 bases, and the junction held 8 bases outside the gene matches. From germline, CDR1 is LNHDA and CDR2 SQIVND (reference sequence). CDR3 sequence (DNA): TGTGCCAGTAGTGCCTCGACTAGCGGGGGTCGCAATGAGCAGTTCTTC. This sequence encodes CASSASTSGGRNEQFF.

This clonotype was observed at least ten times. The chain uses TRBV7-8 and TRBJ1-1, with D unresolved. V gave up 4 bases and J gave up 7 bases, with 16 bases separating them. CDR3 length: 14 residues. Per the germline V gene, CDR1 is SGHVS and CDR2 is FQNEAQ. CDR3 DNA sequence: TGTGCCAGCAGCTCCACGAAACGGGCCCATGAAGCTTTCTTT. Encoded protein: CASSSTKRAHEAFF. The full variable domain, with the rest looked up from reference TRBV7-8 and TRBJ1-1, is GAGVSQSPRYKVAKRGQDVALRCDPISGHVSLFWYQQALGQGPEFLTYFQNEAQLDKSGLPSDRFFAERPEGSVSTLKIQRTQQEDSAVYLCASSSTKRAHEAFFGQGTRLTVV.